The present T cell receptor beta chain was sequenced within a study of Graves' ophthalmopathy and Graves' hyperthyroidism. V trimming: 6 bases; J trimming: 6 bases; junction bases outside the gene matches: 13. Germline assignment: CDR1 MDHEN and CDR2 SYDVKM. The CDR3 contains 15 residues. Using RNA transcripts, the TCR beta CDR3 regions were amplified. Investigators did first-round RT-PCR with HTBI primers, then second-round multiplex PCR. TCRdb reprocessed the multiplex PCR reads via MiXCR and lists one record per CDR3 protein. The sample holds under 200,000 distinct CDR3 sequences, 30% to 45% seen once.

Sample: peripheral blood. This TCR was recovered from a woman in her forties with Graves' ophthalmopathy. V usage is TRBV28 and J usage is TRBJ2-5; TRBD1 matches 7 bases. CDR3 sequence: CASSYRQGSGKTQYF. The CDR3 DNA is TGTGCCAGCAGCTACCGACAGGGAAGCGGAAAGACCCAGTACTTC. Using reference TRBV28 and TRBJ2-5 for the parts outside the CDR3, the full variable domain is DVKVTQSSRYLVKRTGEKVFLECVQDMDHENMFWYRQDPGLGLRLIYFSYDVKMKEKGDIPEGYSVSREKKERFSLILESASTNQTSMYLCASSYRQGSGKTQYFGPGTRLLVL.